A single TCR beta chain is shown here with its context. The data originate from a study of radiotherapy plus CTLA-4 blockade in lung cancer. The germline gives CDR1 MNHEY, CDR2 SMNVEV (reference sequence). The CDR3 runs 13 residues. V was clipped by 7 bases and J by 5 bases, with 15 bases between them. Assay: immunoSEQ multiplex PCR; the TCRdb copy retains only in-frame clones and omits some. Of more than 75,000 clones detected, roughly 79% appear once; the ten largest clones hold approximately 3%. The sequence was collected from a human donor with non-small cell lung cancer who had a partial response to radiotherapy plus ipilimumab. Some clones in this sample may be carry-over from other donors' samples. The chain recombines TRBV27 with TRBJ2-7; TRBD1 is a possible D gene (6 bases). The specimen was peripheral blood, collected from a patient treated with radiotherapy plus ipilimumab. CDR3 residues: CASIPHGGDEQYF. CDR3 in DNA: TGTGCCAGCATCCCCCATGGGGGCGACGAGCAGTACTTC.